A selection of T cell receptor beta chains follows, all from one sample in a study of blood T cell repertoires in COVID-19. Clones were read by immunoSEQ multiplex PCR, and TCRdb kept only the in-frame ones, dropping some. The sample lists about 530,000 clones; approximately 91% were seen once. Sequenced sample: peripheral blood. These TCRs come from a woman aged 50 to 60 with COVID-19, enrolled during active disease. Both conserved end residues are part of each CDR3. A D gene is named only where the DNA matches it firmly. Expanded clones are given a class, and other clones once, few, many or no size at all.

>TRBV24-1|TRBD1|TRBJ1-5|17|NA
CATSEFLRGNSNQPQHF
TGTGCCACCAGTGAGTTCCTCAGGGGGAATAGCAATCAGCCCCAGCATTTT
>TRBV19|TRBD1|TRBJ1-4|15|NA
CASSIIRGSNEKLFF
TGTGCCAGTAGTATTATCAGGGGGTCTAATGAAAAACTGTTTTTT
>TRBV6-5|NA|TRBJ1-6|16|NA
CASSYSRGHENSPLHF
TGTGCCAGCAGTTACTCCCGGGGACATGAGAATTCACCCCTCCACTTT
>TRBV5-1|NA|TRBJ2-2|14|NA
CASSSDLLTGELFF
TGCGCCAGCAGCTCGGACTTGCTAACCGGGGAGCTGTTTTTT
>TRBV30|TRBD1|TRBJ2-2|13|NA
CAWDDRGTGELFF
TGTGCCTGGGACGACAGGGGAACCGGGGAGCTGTTTTTT
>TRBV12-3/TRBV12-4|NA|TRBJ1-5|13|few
CASSLDLYQPQHF
TGTGCCAGCAGTTTAGATCTTTATCAGCCCCAGCATTTT
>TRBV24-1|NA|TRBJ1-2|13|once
CATSDPMGRGYTF
TGTGCCACCAGTGATCCGATGGGGAGGGGCTACACCTTC
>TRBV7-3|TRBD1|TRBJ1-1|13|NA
CASSTPGGTEAFF
TGTGCCAGCAGCACTCCAGGGGGCACTGAAGCTTTCTTT
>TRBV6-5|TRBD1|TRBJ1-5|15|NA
CASRVRGSGNQPQHF
TGTGCCAGCAGAGTCAGGGGGTCGGGCAATCAGCCCCAGCATTTT
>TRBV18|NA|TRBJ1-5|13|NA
CASSSQANQPQHF
TGTGCCAGCTCGAGTCAGGCCAATCAGCCCCAGCATTTT
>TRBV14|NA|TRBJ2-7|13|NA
CASSPDNSYEQYF
TGTGCCAGCAGCCCGGACAACTCCTACGAGCAGTACTTC
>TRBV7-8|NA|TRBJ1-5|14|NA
CASSLRDTNQPQHF
TGTGCCAGCAGCTTACGGGACACCAATCAGCCCCAGCATTTT
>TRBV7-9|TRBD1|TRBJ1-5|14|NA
CASSLTGSYQPQHF
TGTGCCAGCAGCTTGACAGGGTCTTATCAGCCCCAGCATTTT
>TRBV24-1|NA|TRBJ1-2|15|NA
CATSDSRGRFDGYTF
TGTGCCACCAGCGACAGCCGAGGACGGTTTGATGGCTACACCTTC
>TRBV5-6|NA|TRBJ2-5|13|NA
CASVTQGQETQYF
TGTGCCAGCGTAACTCAGGGGCAAGAGACCCAGTACTTC
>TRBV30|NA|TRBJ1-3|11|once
CAWGTTNTIYF
TGTGCCTGGGGGACAACTAACACCATATATTTT
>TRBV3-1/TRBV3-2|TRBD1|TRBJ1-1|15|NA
CASSQGGPGTGDAFF
TGTGCCAGCAGCCAAGGGGGCCCTGGAACAGGGGACGCTTTCTTT
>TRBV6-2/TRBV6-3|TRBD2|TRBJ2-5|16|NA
CASSSWTSGGAETQYF
TGTGCCAGCAGTTCCTGGACTAGCGGGGGGGCGGAGACCCAGTACTTC
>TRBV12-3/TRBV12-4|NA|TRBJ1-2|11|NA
CAISTGGGYTF
TGTGCCATCTCAACCGGGGGTGGCTACACCTTC
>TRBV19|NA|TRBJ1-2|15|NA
CASRSAPGQIYGYTF
TGTGCCAGTAGATCCGCCCCTGGCCAGATCTATGGCTACACCTTC
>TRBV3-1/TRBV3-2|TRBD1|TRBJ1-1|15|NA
CASSRDGQGSTEAFF
TGTGCCAGCAGCCGCGATGGACAGGGGAGTACTGAAGCTTTCTTT
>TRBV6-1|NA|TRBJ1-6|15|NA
CASSERNRRVSPLHF
TGTGCCAGCAGTGAAAGAAACAGGAGGGTTTCACCCCTCCACTTT
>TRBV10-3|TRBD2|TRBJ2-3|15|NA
CAISYSGGPGDTQYF
TGTGCCATCAGCTATAGCGGGGGGCCAGGGGATACGCAGTATTTT
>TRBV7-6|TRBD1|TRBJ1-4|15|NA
CASSATGTGIGKLFF
TGTGCCAGCAGCGCCACCGGGACAGGGATAGGAAAACTGTTTTTT
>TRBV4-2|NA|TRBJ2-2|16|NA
CASSPTHREDTGELFF
TGTGCCAGCAGCCCTACCCACAGGGAAGACACCGGGGAGCTGTTTTTT
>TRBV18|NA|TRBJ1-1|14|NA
CASSSGGASTEAFF
TGTGCCAGCTCGAGCGGGGGCGCGAGCACTGAAGCTTTCTTT
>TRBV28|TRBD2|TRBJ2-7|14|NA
CASSPSGGAGEQYF
TGTGCCAGCAGCCCGAGCGGGGGGGCGGGTGAGCAGTACTTC
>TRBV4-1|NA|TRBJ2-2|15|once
CASSPSRVDTGELFF
TGCGCCAGCAGCCCCAGCCGGGTAGACACCGGGGAGCTGTTTTTT